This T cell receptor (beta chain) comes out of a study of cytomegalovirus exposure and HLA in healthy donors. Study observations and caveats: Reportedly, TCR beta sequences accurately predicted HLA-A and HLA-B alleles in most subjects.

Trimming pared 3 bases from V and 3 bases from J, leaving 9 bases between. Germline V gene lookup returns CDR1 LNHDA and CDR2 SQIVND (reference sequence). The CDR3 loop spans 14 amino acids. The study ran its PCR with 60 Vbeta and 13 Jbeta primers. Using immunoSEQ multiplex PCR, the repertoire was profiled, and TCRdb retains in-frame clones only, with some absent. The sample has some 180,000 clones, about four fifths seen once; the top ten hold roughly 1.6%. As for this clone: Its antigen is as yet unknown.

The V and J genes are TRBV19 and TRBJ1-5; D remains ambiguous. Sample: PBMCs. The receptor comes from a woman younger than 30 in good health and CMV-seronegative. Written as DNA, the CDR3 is TGTGCCAGTAGTATCCGAAACTCCAATCAGCCCCAGCATTTT. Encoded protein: CASSIRNSNQPQHF.